This record concerns one TCR beta chain sequence. The target antigen is unknown. CDR1 and CDR2 (germline): MNHEY, SVGEGT. The length of the CDR3 is 14 residues. Trimming removed 0 bases at V and 3 bases at J, with 8 bases between. This record comes from a study of CD8 T cells in ankylosing spondylitis. Findings of the study overall: Earlier work had already found some motif variants in reactive arthritis synovial fluid and blood.

TCRdb called the 5' RACE reads again in MiXCR, with one record for every CDR3 protein. Of 150,000 to 200,000 distinct CDR3 sequences in the sample, 11% were seen once. The chain has TRBV6-2 or TRBV6-3 and TRBJ1-1; D remains unclear. The clonotype originates from a male donor with ankylosing spondylitis or in good health (not recorded which). Sequenced sample: blood, either unsorted or a sorted T cell fraction (not recorded which). The CDR3 nucleotides are TGTGCCAGCAGTTACTCACACCAGGACACTGAAGCTTTCTTT. As protein: CASSYSHQDTEAFF.